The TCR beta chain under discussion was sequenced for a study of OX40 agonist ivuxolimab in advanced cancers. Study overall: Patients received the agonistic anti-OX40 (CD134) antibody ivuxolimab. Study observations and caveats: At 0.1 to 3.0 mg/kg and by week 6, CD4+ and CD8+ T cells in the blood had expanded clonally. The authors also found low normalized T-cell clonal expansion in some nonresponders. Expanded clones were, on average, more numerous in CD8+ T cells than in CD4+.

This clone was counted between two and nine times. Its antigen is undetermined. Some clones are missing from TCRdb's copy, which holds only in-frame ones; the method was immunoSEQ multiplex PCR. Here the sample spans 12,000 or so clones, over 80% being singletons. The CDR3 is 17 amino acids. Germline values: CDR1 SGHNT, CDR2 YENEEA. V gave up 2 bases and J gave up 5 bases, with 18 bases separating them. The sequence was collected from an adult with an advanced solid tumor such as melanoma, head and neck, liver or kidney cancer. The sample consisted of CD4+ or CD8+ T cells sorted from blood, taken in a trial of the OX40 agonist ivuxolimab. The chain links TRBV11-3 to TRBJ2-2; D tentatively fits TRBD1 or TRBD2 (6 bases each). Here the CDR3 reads CASSLTGVGQLTGELFF. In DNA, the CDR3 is TGTGCCAGCAGCTTAACGGGGGTTGGACAGTTGACCGGGGAGCTGTTTTTT.